The present TCR beta chain was sequenced within a study of cytomegalovirus exposure and HLA in healthy donors. The study, taken as a whole, reports: In an earlier analysis, in 540 or so donors, most V segments appeared productive either ~87% or ~30% of the time. In a later analysis, V- and J-gene trimming of beta chains associated with a DCLRE1C missense variant, replicated independently.

The germline V gene has CDR1 WSHSY and CDR2 SAAADI. The CDR3 consists of 15 residues. Unmatched junction bases numbered 5, after V lost 4 bases and J lost 0 bases. Notes on this clone: No antigen is known for it.

It was with 60 Vbeta and 13 Jbeta primers that the PCR ran. Some clones are missing from TCRdb's copy, which holds only in-frame ones; the method was immunoSEQ multiplex PCR. Here the sample table reports under 130,000 clones. The J gene is TRBJ1-2, the V gene TRBV10-2; TRBD1 aligns across 7 bases. Sequences were obtained from PBMCs. This TCR came from a man between 35 and 55 years old in good health and CMV-seronegative. The CDR3 sequence is CASSAGTAPNYGYTF. CDR3 coding DNA: TGCGCCAGCAGTGCCGGGACAGCCCCTAACTATGGCTACACCTTC.